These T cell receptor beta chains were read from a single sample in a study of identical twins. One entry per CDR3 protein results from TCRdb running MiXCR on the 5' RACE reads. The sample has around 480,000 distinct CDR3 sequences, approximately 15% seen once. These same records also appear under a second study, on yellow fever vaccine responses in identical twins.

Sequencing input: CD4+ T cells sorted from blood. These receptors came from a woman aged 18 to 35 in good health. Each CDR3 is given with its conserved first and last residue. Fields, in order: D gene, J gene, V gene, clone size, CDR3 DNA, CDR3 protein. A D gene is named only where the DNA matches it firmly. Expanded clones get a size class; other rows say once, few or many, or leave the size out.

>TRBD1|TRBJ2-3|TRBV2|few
TGTGCCAGCAGCAAGACAGGGTTGAAAGATACGCAGTATTTT
CASSKTGLKDTQYF
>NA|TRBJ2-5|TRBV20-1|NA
TGCAGTGCTCCACCCGGGCCCGAGGCCCAGTACTTC
CSAPPGPEAQYF
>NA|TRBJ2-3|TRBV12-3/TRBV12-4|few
TGTGCCAGCACTACGGGGGCGGGGGTCGGGACAGATACGCAGTATTTT
CASTTGAGVGTDTQYF
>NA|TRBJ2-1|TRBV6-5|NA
TGTGCCACCCGGGAGAGTGAGCAGTTCTTC
CATRESEQFF
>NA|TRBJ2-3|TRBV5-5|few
TGTGCCAGCAGCTTGTCGACGGTGCCCAGCACAGATACGCAGTATTTT
CASSLSTVPSTDTQYF
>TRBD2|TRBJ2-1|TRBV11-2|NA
TGTGCCAGCTCAATAGCCGGGGGGAATTACAATGAGCAGTTCTTC
CASSIAGGNYNEQFF
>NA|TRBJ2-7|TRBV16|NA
TGTGCCAGCAGCCGTCAGTTGCTGGCCAGGGATAACTACGAGCAGTACTTC
CASSRQLLARDNYEQYF
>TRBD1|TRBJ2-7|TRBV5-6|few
TGTGCCAGCAGCTTGGAAGGGACAGGGCTTTACGAGCAGTACTTC
CASSLEGTGLYEQYF
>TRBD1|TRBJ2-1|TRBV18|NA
TGTGCCAGCTCACCACTCGGGACAGGGTTCGATGAGCAGTTCTTC
CASSPLGTGFDEQFF
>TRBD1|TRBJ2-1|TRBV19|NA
TGTGCCAGTAGTCCAGACAGGGGGCCTGTTAATGAGCAGTTCTTC
CASSPDRGPVNEQFF
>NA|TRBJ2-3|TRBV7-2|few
TGTGCCAGCAGCTTGGCCTTCACAGATACGCAGTATTTT
CASSLAFTDTQYF
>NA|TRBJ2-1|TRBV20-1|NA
TGCAGACCCCACGAAAGCTCCTACAATGAGCAGTTCTTC
CRPHESSYNEQFF
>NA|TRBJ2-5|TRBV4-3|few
TGCGCCAGCAGCCAAGCTTCAGGGGGGCAAGAGACCCAGTACTTC
CASSQASGGQETQYF
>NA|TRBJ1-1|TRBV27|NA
TGTGCCAGCAGTTTAGGCAGCAACCACCCTGAAGCTTTCTTT
CASSLGSNHPEAFF
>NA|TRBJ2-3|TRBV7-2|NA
TGTGCCAGCAGCTTAGAATACAGGGGGGGTGCAGATACGCAGTATTTT
CASSLEYRGGADTQYF
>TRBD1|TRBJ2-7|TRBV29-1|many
TGCAGCGTTGCATTTTTGGGGACAGACAACTACGAGCAGTACTTC
CSVAFLGTDNYEQYF
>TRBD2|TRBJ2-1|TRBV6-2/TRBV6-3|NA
TGTGCCAGCAGTTACTTAGCGGGAGTCTTCCACGGTGAGCAGTTCTTC
CASSYLAGVFHGEQFF
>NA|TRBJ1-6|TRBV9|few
TGTGCCAGCAGCCCCCGGGAGTTAGGGAATTCACCCCTCCACTTT
CASSPRELGNSPLHF
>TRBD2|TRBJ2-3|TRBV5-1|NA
TGCGCCAGCAGCTGGCCTAGCGGGACTAGCACAGATACGCAGTATTTT
CASSWPSGTSTDTQYF
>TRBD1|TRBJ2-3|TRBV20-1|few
TGCAGTGCTAGAGATCGACAGGGGGCGGGAGATACGCAGTATTTT
CSARDRQGAGDTQYF
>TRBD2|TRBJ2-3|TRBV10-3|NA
TGTGCCAGTAAAGGTAGCGGGATTTCAAATACGCAGTATTTT
CASKGSGISNTQYF
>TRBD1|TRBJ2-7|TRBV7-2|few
TGTGCCAGCAGCCGACAGGGGTTCTACGAGCAGTACTTC
CASSRQGFYEQYF
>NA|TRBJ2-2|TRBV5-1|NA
TGCGCCAGGAGCTCCAGGCGGCAAGACGGGGAGCTGCTTTTT
CARSSRRQDGELLF
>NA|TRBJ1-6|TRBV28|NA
TGTGCCAGCGTATCGGCAGGGGAAGGTAATTCACCCCTCCACTTT
CASVSAGEGNSPLHF
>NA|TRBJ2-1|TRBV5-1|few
TGCGCCAGCAGCTTGTTAGTGGGCGGAACCTCCTACAATGAGCAGTTCTTC
CASSLLVGGTSYNEQFF
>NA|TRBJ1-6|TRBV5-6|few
TGTGCCAGCAGCGGGGGACTATCACCCCTCCACTTT
CASSGGLSPLHF
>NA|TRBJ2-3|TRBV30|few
TGTGCCTGGAGTGAAGATACGCAGTATTTT
CAWSEDTQYF
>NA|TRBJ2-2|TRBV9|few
TGTGCCAGCAGCATCGGTCGGATTTACACCGGGGAGCTGTTTTTT
CASSIGRIYTGELFF
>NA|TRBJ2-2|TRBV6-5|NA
TGTGCCAGCAGTTACTTCGGATCAGGGGAGCTGTTTTTT
CASSYFGSGELFF